Below are 15 T cell receptor beta chains sequenced from a single sample in a study of cytomegalovirus exposure and HLA in healthy donors. A multiplex PCR was run with 60 Vbeta primers and 13 Jbeta primers. Sequenced by immunoSEQ multiplex PCR; TCRdb stores in-frame clones only, minus some. Its listing shows over 65,000 clones. The sequenced sample was PBMCs. The origin of the receptors is a man aged 30 to 39 in good health and CMV-seronegative.

The gene calls are TRBV30 and TRBJ2-5; the match to TRBD2 covers 7 bases. Judging by the DNA end, TRBJ2-7 fits better; the J call may be wrong. Germline V gene sequence: CDR1 GTSNPN, CDR2 SVGIG (reference sequence). The CDR3 spans 14 residues. The CDR3 is CAWSGGTVSYEQYF. CDR3 nucleotide sequence: TGTGCCTGGAGCGGGGGGACTGTTTCCTACGAGCAGTACTTC.

V gene TRBV30 combines with J gene TRBJ2-7; 9 bases fit TRBD2. This CDR3 spans 14 amino acids. Germline loops: CDR1 GTSNPN, CDR2 SVGIG (reference sequence). V gave up 1 base and J gave up 1 base; unmatched junction bases: 2. CDR3 amino acids: CAWSELAGSYEQYF. In nucleotides, the CDR3 is TGTGCCTGGAGTGAACTAGCGGGTTCCTACGAGCAGTACTTC.

The V call is TRBV4-1, the J call TRBJ2-7; possible D gene TRBD2, 6 bases. The CDR3 has 16 amino acids. V lost 0 bases and J lost 0, with 12 bases in between. CDR1 and CDR2 (germline): MGHRA, YSYEKL. The DNA for the CDR3 is TGCGCCAGCAGCCAAGATCGGAGGGTGAGCTCCTACGAGCAGTACTTC. As protein: CASSQDRRVSSYEQYF.

The chain combines TRBV18 with TRBJ2-7; D call uncertain. CDR1 and CDR2 (germline): KGHSH, LQKENI. Trimming shortened V by 3 bases and J by 2 bases, and 17 bases separated the two germline ends. CDR3 length: 16 residues. In nucleotides, the CDR3 is TGTGCCAGCTCACCTTACCAAACCGAGTTTGCCTACGAGCAGTACTTC. Translation: CASSPYQTEFAYEQYF.

V is TRBV7-9 and J is TRBJ1-2, with 9 positions matching TRBD1. Per the germline V gene, CDR1 is SEHNR and CDR2 is FQNEAQ (reference sequence). The CDR3 contains 15 residues. Losses at the gene ends were 2 bases for V and 8 bases for J; bases not matched to a gene: 9. The chain's CDR3 is CASSLSAGTGRGYTF. The CDR3 nucleotides are TGTGCCAGCAGCTTATCTGCCGGGACAGGGAGAGGCTACACCTTC.

The V call is TRBV4-2, the J call TRBJ1-4; D is perhaps TRBD1 (6 bases). CDR1 and CDR2 from the germline V gene are LGHNA and YNFKEQ. The CDR3 is made up of 14 amino acids. V lost 3 bases and J lost 5, with 10 bases in between. CDR3 protein: CASSQDTGNEKLFF. The CDR3 nucleotides are TGTGCCAGCAGCCAGGACACAGGGAATGAAAAACTGTTTTTT.

The chain links TRBV7-2 to TRBJ1-1; TRBD1 might be the D (5 bases). Germline V CDR1 and CDR2: SGHTA, FQGNSA. The ends were cut back, 2 bases at V and 7 bases at J, with 14 bases in the middle. The CDR3 totals 14 residues. In DNA form, the CDR3 reads TGTGCCAGCAGCTTATCCAGAGCGACAGTTGAAGCTTTCTTT. It yields the protein CASSLSRATVEAFF.

The chain recombines TRBV7-3 with TRBJ2-7; D may be TRBD1 (6 bases). The CDR3 has 15 residues. The V and J ends lost 5 bases and 0 bases respectively, with 14 bases between them. Germline CDR1 and CDR2: SGHTA and FQGTGA. The CDR3 here is CASSLLDRLSYEQYF. For the CDR3, the DNA is TGTGCCAGCAGCCTACTGGACAGACTCTCCTACGAGCAGTACTTC.

The rearrangement uses TRBV29-1 and TRBJ2-3; 8 nucleotides align to TRBD2. CDR3 size: 17 residues. V dropped 5 bases and J dropped 4; count of bases not matched to a gene: 17. Looked up from germline, CDR1 is SQVTM and CDR2 is ANQGSEA. CDR3 loop: CSVHGPDGAGVPDTQYF. The CDR3 DNA reads TGCAGCGTTCACGGGCCTGACGGAGCGGGAGTGCCAGATACGCAGTATTTT.

The rearrangement joins TRBV5-1 to TRBJ2-5; 13 bases are shared with TRBD2. J gave up 4 bases and V 0 bases, and 9 bases lay outside the gene matches. This CDR3 contains 18 residues. The V gene's germline CDR1 is SGHRS and CDR2 YFSETQ. DNA for the CDR3: TGCGCCAGCAGCTTGGGGACTAGCGGGAGTCTAGGGGGAGAGACCCAGTACTTC. This gives the protein CASSLGTSGSLGGETQYF.

This chain connects TRBV29-1 to TRBJ1-4; D may be TRBD1 (6 bases). Trimming stripped 7 bases from V and 8 bases from J, with 17 bases between. The CDR3 spans 13 residues. From germline, CDR1 is SQVTM and CDR2 ANQGSEA. The chain's CDR3 is CSARGQLGEKLFF. The CDR3 bases are TGCAGCGCCCGAGGACAGCTTGGAGAAAAACTGTTTTTT.

The genes are TRBV7-8 and TRBJ1-2, with D possibly being TRBD1 (5 bases). V was clipped by 2 bases and J by 5 bases, with 12 bases between them. Germline-derived CDR1 and CDR2 are SGHVS and FQNEAQ. The CDR3 has 14 residues. CDR3 coding DNA: TGTGCCAGCAGCTTACCGGGACTCCAGTATGGCTACACCTTC. It codes for CASSLPGLQYGYTF.

The chain links TRBV9 to TRBJ2-3; 10 bases match TRBD2. The CDR3 is 19 amino acids. Trimming took 2 bases from V and 2 from J; bases not matched to a gene: 14. Germline CDR1 and CDR2: SGDLS and YYNGEE. The CDR3 protein is CASSVWTEGSGRITDTQYF. The CDR3 DNA reads as TGTGCCAGCAGCGTTTGGACCGAGGGTAGCGGGAGGATCACAGATACGCAGTATTTT.

V gene TRBV7-9 combines with J gene TRBJ2-7; 8 nucleotides match TRBD1. Trimming at V came to 0 bases and at J to 2 bases, leaving 6 bases not matched to a gene. The CDR3 is made up of 16 amino acids. Germline loops: CDR1 SEHNR, CDR2 FQNEAQ (reference sequence). This chain's CDR3 is CASSLALGTGTYEQYF. CDR3 in DNA: TGTGCCAGCAGCTTAGCGCTAGGGACAGGAACCTACGAGCAGTACTTC.

V gene TRBV5-1 combines with J gene TRBJ2-2; a possible D gene is TRBD2 (7 bases). In germline, CDR1 is SGHRS, CDR2 YFSETQ. The CDR3 is 14 residues long. The germline V and J ends were trimmed by 4 bases and 13 bases, with 20 bases remaining between them. CDR3 region: CASSPEGGGMMLFF. DNA of the CDR3: TGCGCCAGCAGCCCAGAGGGGGGGGGCATGATGCTGTTTTTT.